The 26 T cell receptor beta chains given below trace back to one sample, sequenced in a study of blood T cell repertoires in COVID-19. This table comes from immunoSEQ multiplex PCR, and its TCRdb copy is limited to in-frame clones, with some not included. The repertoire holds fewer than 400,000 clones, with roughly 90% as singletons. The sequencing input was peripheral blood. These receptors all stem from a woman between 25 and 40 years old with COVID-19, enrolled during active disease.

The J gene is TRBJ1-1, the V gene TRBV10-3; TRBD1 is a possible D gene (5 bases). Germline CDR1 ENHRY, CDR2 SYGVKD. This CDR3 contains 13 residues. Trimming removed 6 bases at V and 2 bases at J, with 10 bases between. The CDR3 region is CAISRQSNTEAFF. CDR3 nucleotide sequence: TGTGCCATCAGCAGACAGAGTAACACTGAAGCTTTCTTT.

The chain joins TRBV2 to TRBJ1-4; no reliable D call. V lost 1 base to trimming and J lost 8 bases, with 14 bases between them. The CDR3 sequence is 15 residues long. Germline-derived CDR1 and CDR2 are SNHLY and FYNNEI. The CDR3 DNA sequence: TGTGCCAGCAGTGAAGTTCGCGGGGTCGGAGAAAAACTGTTTTTT. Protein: CASSEVRGVGEKLFF.

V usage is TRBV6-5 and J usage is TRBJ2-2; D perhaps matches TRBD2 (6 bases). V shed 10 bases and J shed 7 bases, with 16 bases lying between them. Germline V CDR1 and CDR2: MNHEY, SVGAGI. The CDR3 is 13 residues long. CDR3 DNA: TGTGCCACCTCTGGGACTGCAGTCGGGGAGCTGTTTTTT. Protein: CATSGTAVGELFF.

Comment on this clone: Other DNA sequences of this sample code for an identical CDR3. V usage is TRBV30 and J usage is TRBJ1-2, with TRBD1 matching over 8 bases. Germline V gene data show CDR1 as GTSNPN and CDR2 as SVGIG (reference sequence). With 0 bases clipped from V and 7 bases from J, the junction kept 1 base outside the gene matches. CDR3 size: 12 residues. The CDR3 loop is CAWSVGQGGYTF. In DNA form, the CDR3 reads TGTGCCTGGAGTGTCGGACAGGGTGGCTACACCTTC. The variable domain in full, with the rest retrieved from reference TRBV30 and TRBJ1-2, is SQTIHQWPATLVQPVGSPLSLECTVEGTSNPNLYWYRQAAGRGLQLLFYSVGIGQISSEVPQNLSASRPQDRQFILSSKKLLLSDSGFYLCAWSVGQGGYTFGSGTRLTVV.

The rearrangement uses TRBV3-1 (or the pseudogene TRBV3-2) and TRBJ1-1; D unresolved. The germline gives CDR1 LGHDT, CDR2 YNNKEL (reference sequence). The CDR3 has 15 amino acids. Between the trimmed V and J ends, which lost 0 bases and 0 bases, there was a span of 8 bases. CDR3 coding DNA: TGTGCCAGCAGCCAAGACCCACAGATGAACACTGAAGCTTTCTTT. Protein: CASSQDPQMNTEAFF.

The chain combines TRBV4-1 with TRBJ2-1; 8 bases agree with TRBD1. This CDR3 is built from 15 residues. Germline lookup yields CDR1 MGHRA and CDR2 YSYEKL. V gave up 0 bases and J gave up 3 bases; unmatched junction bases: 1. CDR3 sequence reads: CASSQEDRVYNEQFF. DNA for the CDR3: TGCGCCAGCAGCCAAGAGGACAGGGTCTACAATGAGCAGTTCTTC.

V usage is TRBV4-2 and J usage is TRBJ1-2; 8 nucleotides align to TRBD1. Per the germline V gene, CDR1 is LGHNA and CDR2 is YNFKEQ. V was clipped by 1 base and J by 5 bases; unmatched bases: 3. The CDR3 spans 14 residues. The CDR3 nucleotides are TGTGCCAGCAGCCAAGTGAGGACAGGGTATGGCTACACCTTC. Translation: CASSQVRTGYGYTF.

CDR3 DNA: TGTGCCACCAGTGGGGCCCGGGGGGGAACGAACACTGAAGCTTTCTTT. It specifies CATSGARGGTNTEAFF. V and J are TRBV24-1 and TRBJ1-1; tentatively, D is TRBD1 (5 bases). CDR1 KGHDR and CDR2 SFDVKD come from the germline V gene. The CDR3 is made up of 16 amino acids. Between the trimmed V and J ends, which lost 5 bases and 1 base, there was a span of 16 bases.

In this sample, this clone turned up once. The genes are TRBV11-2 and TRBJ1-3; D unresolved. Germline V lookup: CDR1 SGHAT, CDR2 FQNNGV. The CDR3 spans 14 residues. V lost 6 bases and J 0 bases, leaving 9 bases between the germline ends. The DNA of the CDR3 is TGTGCCAGCAGAGATCAGCGCTCTGGAAACACCATATATTTT. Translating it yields CASRDQRSGNTIYF. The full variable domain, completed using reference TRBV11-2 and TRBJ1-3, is EAGVAQSPRYKIIEKRQSVAFWCNPISGHATLYWYQQILGQGPKLLIQFQNNGVVDDSQLPKDRFSAERLKGVDSTLKIQPAKLEDSAVYLCASRDQRSGNTIYFGEGSWLTVV.

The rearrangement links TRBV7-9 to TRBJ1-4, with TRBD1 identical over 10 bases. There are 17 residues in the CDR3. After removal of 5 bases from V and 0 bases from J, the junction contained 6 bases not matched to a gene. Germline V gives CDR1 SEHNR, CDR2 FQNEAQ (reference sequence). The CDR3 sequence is CASSQDRGKATNEKLFF. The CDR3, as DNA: TGTGCCAGCAGCCAGGACAGGGGGAAGGCAACTAATGAAAAACTGTTTTTT.

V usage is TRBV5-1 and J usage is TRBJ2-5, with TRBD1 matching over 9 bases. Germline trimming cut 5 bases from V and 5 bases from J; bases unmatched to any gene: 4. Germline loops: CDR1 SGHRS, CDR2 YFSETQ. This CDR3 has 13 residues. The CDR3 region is CASRGQGPETQYF. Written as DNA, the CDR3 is TGCGCCAGCAGGGGACAGGGTCCGGAGACCCAGTACTTC.

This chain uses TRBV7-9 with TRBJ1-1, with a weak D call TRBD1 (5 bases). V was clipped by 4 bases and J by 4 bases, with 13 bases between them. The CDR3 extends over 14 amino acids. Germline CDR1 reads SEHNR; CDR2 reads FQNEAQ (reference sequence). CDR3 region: CASSSGQGVTEAFF. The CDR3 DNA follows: TGTGCCAGCAGCTCGGGTCAGGGTGTCACTGAAGCTTTCTTT.

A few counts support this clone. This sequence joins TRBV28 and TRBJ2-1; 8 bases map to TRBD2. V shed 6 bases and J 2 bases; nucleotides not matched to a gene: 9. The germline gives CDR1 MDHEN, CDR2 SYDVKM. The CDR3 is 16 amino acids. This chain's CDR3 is CASRSRGGLTYNEQFF. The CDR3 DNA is TGTGCCAGCAGATCCCGCGGGGGGCTGACCTACAATGAGCAGTTCTTC.

In DNA, the CDR3 is TGTGCCAGCAGTTTCGTAGGGGCTGGTGAAGCTTTCTTT. This codes for CASSFVGAGEAFF. This chain links TRBV6-5 with TRBJ1-1, with D possibly matching TRBD1 (5 bases). Germline values: CDR1 MNHEY, CDR2 SVGAGI. V lost 4 bases, J lost 7 bases, and 13 bases lay in between. The CDR3 runs 13 residues.

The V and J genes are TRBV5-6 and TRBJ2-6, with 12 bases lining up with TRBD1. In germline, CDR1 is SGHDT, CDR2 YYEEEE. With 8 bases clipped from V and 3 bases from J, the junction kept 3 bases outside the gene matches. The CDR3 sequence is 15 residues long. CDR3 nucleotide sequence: TGTGCCAGTCGGGACAGGGGGCTTGGGGCCAACGTCCTGACTTTC. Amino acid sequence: CASRDRGLGANVLTF. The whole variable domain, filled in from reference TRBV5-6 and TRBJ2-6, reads DAGVTQSPTHLIKTRGQQVTLRCSPKSGHDTVSWYQQALGQGPQFIFQYYEEEERQRGNFPDRFSGHQFPNYSSELNVNALLLGDSALYLCASRDRGLGANVLTFGAGSRLTVL.

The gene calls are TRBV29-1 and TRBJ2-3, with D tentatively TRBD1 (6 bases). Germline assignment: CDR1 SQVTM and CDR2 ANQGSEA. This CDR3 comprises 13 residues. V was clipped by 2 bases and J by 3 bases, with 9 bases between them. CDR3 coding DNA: TGCAGCGTTGAAAGGCAGGGGACAGATACGCAGTATTTT. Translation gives CSVERQGTDTQYF.

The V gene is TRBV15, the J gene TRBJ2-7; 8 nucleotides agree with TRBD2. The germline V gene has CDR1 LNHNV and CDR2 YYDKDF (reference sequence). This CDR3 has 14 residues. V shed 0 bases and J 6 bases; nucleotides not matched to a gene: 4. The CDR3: CATSREGLGIEQYF. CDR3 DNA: TGTGCCACCAGCAGAGAGGGACTAGGAATCGAGCAGTACTTC.

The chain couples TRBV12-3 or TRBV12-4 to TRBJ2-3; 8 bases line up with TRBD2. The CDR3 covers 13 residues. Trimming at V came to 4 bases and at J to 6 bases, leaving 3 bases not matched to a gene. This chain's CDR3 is CASSWREADTQYF. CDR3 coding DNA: TGTGCCAGCAGTTGGCGGGAGGCGGATACGCAGTATTTT.

The CDR3: CASPIGENQPQHF. Written as DNA, the CDR3 is TGTGCCAGCCCCATTGGAGAAAATCAGCCCCAGCATTTT. J is TRBJ1-5 and V is TRBV18; no definite D call. V was clipped by 8 bases and J by 4 bases, with 12 bases between them. Germline V gene sequence: CDR1 KGHSH, CDR2 LQKENI. This CDR3 has 13 residues.

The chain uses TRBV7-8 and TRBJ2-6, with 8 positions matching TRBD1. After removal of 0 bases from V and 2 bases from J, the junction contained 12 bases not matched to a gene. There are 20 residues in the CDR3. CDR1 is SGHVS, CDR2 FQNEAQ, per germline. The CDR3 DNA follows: TGTGCCAGCAGCTTAGCGCTGACGAGGCAGGGGGCGACTGGGGCCAACGTCCTGACTTTC. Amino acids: CASSLALTRQGATGANVLTF.

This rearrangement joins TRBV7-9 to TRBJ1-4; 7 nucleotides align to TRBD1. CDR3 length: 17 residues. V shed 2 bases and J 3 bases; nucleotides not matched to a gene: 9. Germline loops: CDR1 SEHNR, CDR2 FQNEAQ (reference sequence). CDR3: CASSLWGGQGANEKLFF. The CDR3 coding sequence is TGTGCCAGCAGCTTATGGGGTGGGCAGGGGGCTAATGAAAAACTGTTTTTT.

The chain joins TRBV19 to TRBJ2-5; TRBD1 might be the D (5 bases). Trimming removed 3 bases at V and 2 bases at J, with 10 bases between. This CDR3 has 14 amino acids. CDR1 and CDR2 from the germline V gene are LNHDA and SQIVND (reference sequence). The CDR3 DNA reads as TGTGCCAGTAGTATTCGGAAGGGGCAAGAGACCCAGTACTTC. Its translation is CASSIRKGQETQYF.

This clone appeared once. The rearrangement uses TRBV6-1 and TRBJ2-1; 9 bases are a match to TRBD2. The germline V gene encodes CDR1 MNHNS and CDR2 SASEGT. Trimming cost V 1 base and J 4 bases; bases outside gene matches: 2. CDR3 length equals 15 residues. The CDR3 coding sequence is TGTGCCAGCAGTGAAGGACTAGCGGCTTACAATGAGCAGTTCTTC. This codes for CASSEGLAAYNEQFF.

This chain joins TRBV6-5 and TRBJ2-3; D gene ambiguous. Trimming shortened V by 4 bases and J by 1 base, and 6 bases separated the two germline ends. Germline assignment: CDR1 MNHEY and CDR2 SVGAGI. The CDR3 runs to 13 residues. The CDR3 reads CASSSPGTDTQYF. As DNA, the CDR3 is TGTGCCAGCAGTTCCCCGGGCACAGATACGCAGTATTTT.

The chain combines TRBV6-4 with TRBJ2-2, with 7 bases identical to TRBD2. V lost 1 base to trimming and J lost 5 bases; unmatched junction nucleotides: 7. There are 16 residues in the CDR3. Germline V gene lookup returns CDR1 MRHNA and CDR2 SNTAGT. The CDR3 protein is CASSDWAGVKTGELFF. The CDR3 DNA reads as TGTGCCAGCAGTGACTGGGCGGGAGTGAAGACCGGGGAGCTGTTTTTT.

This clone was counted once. CDR3 amino acids: CASSPLTSGSSEQFF. In nucleotides, the CDR3 is TGCGCCAGCAGCCCCTTGACTAGCGGGAGTTCTGAGCAGTTCTTC. The chain couples TRBV5-1 to TRBJ2-1, with 12 bases that match TRBD2. The CDR3 contains 15 residues. Germline CDR1 is SGHRS and CDR2 is YFSETQ. J lost 9 bases, V lost 4 bases, and 8 bases had no gene match. The full variable domain, completed using reference TRBV5-1 and TRBJ2-1, is KAGVTQTPRYLIKTRGQQVTLSCSPISGHRSVSWYQQTPGQGLQFLFEYFSETQRNKGNFPGRFSGRQFSNSRSEMNVSTLELGDSALYLCASSPLTSGSSEQFFGPGTRLTVL.